This TCR beta chain was sequenced in a study of radiotherapy plus CTLA-4 blockade in lung cancer. Study overall: There were objective responses in 15% to 20% of patients, and around 31% had disease control. Study-wide results and limits: Together with interferon-beta, which increased in serum after radiation, early dynamic changes in blood T cell clones were reportedly the best predictors of response.

Assay: immunoSEQ multiplex PCR; the TCRdb copy retains only in-frame clones and omits some. The table shows 56,000 or so clones, with under 85% occurring only once. About this clone: Its matching antigen is unknown.

The CDR3 totals 15 residues. Trimming left V 3 bases short and J 4 bases short, with 15 bases between. In germline, CDR1 is MNHEY, CDR2 SMNVEV (reference sequence). This clonotype was sampled from a human donor with non-small cell lung cancer who had a partial response to radiotherapy plus ipilimumab. The chain is built from TRBV27 and TRBJ2-5; D perhaps matches TRBD2 (6 bases). The starting material was peripheral blood, obtained from a patient treated with radiotherapy plus ipilimumab. CDR3 in DNA: TGTGCCAGCAGTTTCACAGGCGGGGTCGGAGAGACCCAGTACTTC. Encoded protein: CASSFTGGVGETQYF.